A single sample gave rise to the 14 T cell receptor beta chains below, sequenced in a study of beta chain features in type 1 diabetes. Study-level findings and limits: Among all four CD4+ subsets, Type 1 diabetes patients had TCRB CDR3s that were moderately but significantly shorter.

As every portion of the isolated RNA was reverse transcribed, the sequencing read expressed TCRB transcripts. TCRdb keeps only in-frame clones here, not all; method: immunoSEQ multiplex PCR. The sample lists 600,000 to 700,000 clones; around 12% were seen once. No antigen has been assigned to these receptors. Material: naive CD4+ T cells from blood. The receptors derive from a man aged 30 to 39 with type 1 diabetes.

This clone occurred a few times. The J gene is TRBJ2-3, the V gene TRBV9; no firm D call. The CDR3 loop spans 17 amino acids. The germline V and J ends were trimmed by 4 bases and 3 bases, with 21 bases remaining between them. Per germline, CDR1 SGDLS and CDR2 YYNGEE. In DNA, the CDR3 is TGTGCCAGCAGCATGGAAGTGGCGCCCGACGGGACAGATACGCAGTATTTT. It codes for CASSMEVAPDGTDTQYF.

CDR3 in amino acids: CASSQVEELFF. As DNA, the CDR3 is TGTGCCAGCAGCCAAGTAGAGGAGCTGTTTTTT. The chain carries TRBV28 and TRBJ2-2; D ambiguous. Per germline, CDR1 MDHEN and CDR2 SYDVKM. Trimming cost V 6 bases and J 10 bases, with 9 bases left between them. The CDR3 length is 11 residues.

This clone was recorded a few times. This chain links TRBV20-1 with TRBJ2-7, with unresolved D. Germline CDR1 is DFQATT and CDR2 is SNEGSKA (reference sequence). The ends were cut back, 3 bases at V and 7 bases at J, with 10 bases in the middle. This CDR3 contains 11 residues. Here the CDR3 reads CSASTSREQYF. The DNA for the CDR3 is TGCAGTGCTAGTACCTCCAGGGAGCAGTACTTC.

The V and J genes are TRBV30 and TRBJ1-4; TRBD1 agrees at 11 bases. The CDR3 consists of 16 residues. CDR1 GTSNPN and CDR2 SVGIG come from the germline V gene (reference sequence). Unmatched junction bases numbered 0, after V lost 0 bases and J lost 0 bases. CDR3 region: CAWSVGQGATNEKLFF. Written as DNA, the CDR3 is TGTGCCTGGAGTGTGGGACAGGGGGCAACTAATGAAAAACTGTTTTTT.

This clone was observed a single time. CDR3 coding DNA: TGTGCCAGCAGTTTTCGAAAAACGGATGGGGGCAAAAACATTCAGTACTTC. This codes for CASSFRKTDGGKNIQYF. The J gene is TRBJ2-4, the V gene TRBV27; either TRBD1 or TRBD2 may fit D (5 bases each). The CDR3 spans 17 residues. Trimming stripped 3 bases from V and 3 bases from J, with 18 bases between. Germline V lookup: CDR1 MNHEY, CDR2 SMNVEV (reference sequence).

The chain joins TRBV14 to TRBJ2-7; D not certain. Germline CDR1 SGHDN, CDR2 FVKESK. CDR3 size: 12 residues. Trimming cost V 1 base and J 3 bases, with 4 bases left between them. The CDR3 nucleotides read TGTGCCAGCAGCCAAGGGCGCTACGAGCAGTACTTC. Translating gives CASSQGRYEQYF.

The sample holds a few counts of this clone. V usage is TRBV7-8 and J usage is TRBJ2-7, with TRBD1 identical over 9 bases. With V trimmed by 2 bases and J by 4 bases, 3 bases remained unmatched. CDR1 and CDR2 (germline): SGHVS, FQNEAQ. The CDR3 has 14 residues. CDR3 sequence (DNA): TGTGCCAGCAGCTTAAGCGGGACAGGGTACGAGCAGTACTTC. It is translated as CASSLSGTGYEQYF.

V and J are TRBV10-3 and TRBJ2-7, with TRBD2 matching over 8 bases. V was clipped by 5 bases and J by 2 bases; unmatched bases: 2. CDR1 is ENHRY, CDR2 SYGVKD, per germline. This CDR3 region has 13 residues. CDR3 coding DNA: TGTGCCATCAGTACTAGCGGCGCCTACGAGCAGTACTTC. Translation: CAISTSGAYEQYF.

The table lists this clone with a few counts. The CDR3 protein is CSGAPGPGNEQFF. CDR3 DNA: TGCAGCGGCGCTCCGGGACCAGGGAATGAGCAGTTCTTC. The chain couples TRBV29-1 to TRBJ2-1, with D perhaps assigned TRBD1 or TRBD2 (5 bases each). Germline V CDR1 and CDR2: SQVTM, ANQGSEA. The CDR3 spans 13 residues. The V end lost 7 bases, the J end lost 7 bases, and 17 bases lay between the germline ends.

The V call is TRBV6-1, the J call TRBJ1-5; D uncertain. Germline CDR1 is MNHNS and CDR2 is SASEGT. This CDR3 contains 13 residues. Trimming left V 4 bases short and J 5 bases short, with 9 bases between. The CDR3 DNA follows: TGTGCCAGCAGTGTAGGGTGGGATCAGCCCCAGCATTTT. This encodes CASSVGWDQPQHF.

This clone appeared a few times. This chain uses TRBV19 with TRBJ1-1, with D perhaps TRBD1 (5 bases). The V gene's germline CDR1 is LNHDA and CDR2 SQIVND (reference sequence). CDR3 length: 15 amino acids. The V and J ends lost 6 bases and 0 bases respectively, with 14 bases between them. The CDR3: CASRGRGTLNTEAFF. CDR3 in DNA: TGTGCCAGTAGGGGACGGGGCACCCTGAACACTGAAGCTTTCTTT.

This clone was found a few times. At one of its ends the junction is not consistent with the germline gene, which may arise from a read error. This chain joins TRBV7-2 and TRBJ2-7, with D maybe TRBD2 (5 bases). CDR3 length: 13 amino acids. Germline V lookup: CDR1 SGHTA, CDR2 FQGNSA. Here the CDR3 reads CASSLSREGSRNF. Here the CDR3 DNA reads TGTGCCAGCAGCCTAAGCAGAGAGGGTAGCAGGAACTTC.

This chain links TRBV10-2 with TRBJ1-5; possible D gene TRBD1, 6 bases. The CDR3 contains 14 residues. V was cut by 7 bases and J by 6 bases, with 16 bases left in between. The germline V gene has CDR1 WSHSY and CDR2 SAAADI. CDR3 in DNA: TGCGCCAGCACGGACACAGGGCACCTTCAGCCCCAGCATTTT. This gives the protein CASTDTGHLQPQHF.

This clone has just a few counts. V usage is TRBV18 and J usage is TRBJ2-1; 10 bases align to TRBD2. Losses at the gene ends were 2 bases for V and 4 bases for J; bases not matched to a gene: 5. CDR1 and CDR2 (germline): KGHSH, LQKENI. The CDR3 loop spans 16 amino acids. The CDR3 here is CASSPYLAGAYNEQFF. CDR3 DNA: TGTGCCAGCTCACCATACCTAGCGGGGGCTTACAATGAGCAGTTCTTC.